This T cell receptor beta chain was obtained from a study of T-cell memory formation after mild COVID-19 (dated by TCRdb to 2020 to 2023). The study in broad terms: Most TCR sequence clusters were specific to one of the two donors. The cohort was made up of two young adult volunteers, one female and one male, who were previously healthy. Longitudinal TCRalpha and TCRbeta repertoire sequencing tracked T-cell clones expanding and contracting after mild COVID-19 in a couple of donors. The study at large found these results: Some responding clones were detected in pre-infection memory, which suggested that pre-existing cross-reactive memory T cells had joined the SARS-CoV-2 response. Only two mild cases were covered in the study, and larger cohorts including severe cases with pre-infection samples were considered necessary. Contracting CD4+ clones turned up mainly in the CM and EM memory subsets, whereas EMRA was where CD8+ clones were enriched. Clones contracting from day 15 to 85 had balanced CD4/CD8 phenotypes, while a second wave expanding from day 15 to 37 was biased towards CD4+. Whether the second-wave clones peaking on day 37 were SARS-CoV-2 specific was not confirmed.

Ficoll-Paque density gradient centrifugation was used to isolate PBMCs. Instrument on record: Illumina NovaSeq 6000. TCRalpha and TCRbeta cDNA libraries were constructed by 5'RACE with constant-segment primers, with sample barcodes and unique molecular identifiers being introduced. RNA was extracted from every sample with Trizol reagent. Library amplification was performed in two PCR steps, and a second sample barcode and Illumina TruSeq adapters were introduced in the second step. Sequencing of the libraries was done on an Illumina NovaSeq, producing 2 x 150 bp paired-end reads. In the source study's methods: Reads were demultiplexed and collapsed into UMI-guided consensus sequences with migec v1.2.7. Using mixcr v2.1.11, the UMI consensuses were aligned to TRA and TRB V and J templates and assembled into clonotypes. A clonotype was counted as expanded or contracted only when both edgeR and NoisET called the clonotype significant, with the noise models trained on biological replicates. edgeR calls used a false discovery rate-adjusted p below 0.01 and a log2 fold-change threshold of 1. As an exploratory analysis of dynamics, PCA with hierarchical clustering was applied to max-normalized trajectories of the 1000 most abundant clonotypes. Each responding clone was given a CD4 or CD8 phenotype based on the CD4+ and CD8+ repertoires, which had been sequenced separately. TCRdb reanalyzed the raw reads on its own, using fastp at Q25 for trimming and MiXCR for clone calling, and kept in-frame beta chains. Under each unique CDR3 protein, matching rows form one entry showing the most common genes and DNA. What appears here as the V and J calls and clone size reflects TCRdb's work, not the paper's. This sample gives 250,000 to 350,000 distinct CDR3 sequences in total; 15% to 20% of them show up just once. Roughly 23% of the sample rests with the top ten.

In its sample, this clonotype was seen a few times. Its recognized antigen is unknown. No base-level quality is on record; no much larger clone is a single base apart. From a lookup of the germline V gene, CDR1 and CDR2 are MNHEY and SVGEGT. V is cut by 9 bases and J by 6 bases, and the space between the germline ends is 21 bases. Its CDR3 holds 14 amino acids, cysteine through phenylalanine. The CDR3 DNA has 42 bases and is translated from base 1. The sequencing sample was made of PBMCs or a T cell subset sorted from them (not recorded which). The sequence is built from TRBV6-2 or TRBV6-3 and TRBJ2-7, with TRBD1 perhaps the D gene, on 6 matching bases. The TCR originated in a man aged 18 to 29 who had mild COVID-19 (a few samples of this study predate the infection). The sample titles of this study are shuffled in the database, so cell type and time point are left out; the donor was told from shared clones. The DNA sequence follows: TGTGCCAGTCAGGGGACGGGCGATCGTCGCGAGCAGTACTTC. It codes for CASQGTGDRREQYF.